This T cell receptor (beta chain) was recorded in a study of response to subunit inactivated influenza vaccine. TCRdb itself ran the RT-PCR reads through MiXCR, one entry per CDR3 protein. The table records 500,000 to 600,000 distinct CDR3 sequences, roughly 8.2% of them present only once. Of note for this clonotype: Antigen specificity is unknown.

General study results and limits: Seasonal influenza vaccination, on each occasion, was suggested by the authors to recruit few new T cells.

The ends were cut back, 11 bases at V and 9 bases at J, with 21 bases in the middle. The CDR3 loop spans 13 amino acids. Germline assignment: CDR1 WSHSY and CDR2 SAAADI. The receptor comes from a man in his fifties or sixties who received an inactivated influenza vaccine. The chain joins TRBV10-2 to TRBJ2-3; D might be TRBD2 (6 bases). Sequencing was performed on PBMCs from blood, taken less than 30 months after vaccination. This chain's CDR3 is CAGLAVELGTQYF. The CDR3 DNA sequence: TGCGCCGGCTTAGCGGTGGAGCTCGGAACGCAGTATTTT.